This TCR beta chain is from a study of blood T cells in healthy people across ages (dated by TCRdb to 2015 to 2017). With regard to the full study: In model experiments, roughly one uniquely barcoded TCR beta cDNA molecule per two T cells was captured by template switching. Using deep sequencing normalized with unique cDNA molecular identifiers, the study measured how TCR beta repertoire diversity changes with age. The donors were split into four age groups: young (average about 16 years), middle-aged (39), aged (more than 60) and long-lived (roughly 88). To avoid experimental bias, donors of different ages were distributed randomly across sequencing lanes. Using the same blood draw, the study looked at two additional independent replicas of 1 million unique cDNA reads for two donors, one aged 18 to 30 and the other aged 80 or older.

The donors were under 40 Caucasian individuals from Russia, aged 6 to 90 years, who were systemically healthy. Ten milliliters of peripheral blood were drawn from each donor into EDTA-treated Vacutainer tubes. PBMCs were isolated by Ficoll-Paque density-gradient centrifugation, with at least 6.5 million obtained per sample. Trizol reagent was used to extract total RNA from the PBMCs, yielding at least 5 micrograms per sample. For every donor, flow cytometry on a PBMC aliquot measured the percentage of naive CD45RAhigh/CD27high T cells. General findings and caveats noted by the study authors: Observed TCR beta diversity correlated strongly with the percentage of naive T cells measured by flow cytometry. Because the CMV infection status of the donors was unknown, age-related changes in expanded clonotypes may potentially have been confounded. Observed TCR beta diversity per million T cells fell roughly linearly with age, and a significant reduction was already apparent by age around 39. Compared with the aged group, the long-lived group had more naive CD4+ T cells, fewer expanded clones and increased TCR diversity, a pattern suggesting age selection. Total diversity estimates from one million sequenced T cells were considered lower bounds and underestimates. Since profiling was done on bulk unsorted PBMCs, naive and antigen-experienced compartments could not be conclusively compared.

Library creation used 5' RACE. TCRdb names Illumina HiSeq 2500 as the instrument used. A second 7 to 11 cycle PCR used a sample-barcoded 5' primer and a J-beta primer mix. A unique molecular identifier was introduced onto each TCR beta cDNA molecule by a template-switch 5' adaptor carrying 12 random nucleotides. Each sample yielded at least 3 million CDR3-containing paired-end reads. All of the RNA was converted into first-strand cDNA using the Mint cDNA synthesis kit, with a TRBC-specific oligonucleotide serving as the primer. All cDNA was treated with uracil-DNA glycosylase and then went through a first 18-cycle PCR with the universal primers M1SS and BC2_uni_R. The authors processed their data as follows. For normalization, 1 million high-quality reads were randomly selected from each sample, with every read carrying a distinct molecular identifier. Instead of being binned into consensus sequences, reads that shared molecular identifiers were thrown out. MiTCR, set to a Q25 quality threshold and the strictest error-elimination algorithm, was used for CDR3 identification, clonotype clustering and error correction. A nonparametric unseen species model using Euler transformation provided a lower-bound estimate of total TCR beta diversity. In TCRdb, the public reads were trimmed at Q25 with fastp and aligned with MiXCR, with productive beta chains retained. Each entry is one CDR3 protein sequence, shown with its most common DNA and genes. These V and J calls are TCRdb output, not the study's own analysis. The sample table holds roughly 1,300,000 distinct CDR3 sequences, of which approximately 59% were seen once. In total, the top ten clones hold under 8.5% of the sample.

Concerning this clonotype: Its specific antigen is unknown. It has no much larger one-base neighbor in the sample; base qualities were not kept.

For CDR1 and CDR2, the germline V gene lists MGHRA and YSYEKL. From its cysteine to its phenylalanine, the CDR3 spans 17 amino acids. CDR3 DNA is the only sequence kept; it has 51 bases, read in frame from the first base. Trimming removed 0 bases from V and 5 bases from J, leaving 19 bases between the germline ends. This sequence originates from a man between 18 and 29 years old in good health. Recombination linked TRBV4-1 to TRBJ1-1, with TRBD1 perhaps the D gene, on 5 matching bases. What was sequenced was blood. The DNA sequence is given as TGCGCCAGCAGCCAAGATAAGAGGTTGGAGGGGCAGACTGAAGCTTTCTTT. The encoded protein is CASSQDKRLEGQTEAFF.